These T cell receptor beta chains were read from a single sample in a study of vaccination and CD4 T cells after COVID-19. A single record per CDR3 protein comes from TCRdb applying MiXCR to the PCR reads. The sample shows about 9,500 distinct CDR3 sequences, about 59% of them seen only once. These receptors' antigens are unknown. The sample was CD4+ T cells from blood, cultured in vitro. The receptors stem from a human donor who had recovered from COVID-19. CDR3s include the opening cysteine and the closing phenylalanine or tryptophan. A D gene is named only where the DNA matches it firmly. Only part of the rows carry a size: once, few, many, or a class if the clone is expanded.

V: TRBV2
D: TRBD1
size: .
J: TRBJ1-1
CDR3: CASSEAQGAEAFF
DNA: TGTGCCAGCAGTGAGGCCCAGGGGGCTGAAGCTTTCTTT

V: TRBV20-1
D: .
size: once
J: TRBJ1-1
CDR3: CSAKVGDTEAFF
DNA: TGCAGTGCTAAGGTCGGCGACACTGAAGCTTTCTTT

V: TRBV20-1
D: .
size: few
J: TRBJ1-4
CDR3: CSARGMADEKLFF
DNA: TGCAGTGCTCGAGGGATGGCCGATGAAAAACTGTTTTTT

V: TRBV5-4
D: .
size: few
J: TRBJ2-7
CDR3: CASRRTLEGEQYF
DNA: TGTGCCAGCAGAAGGACCCTGGAGGGCGAGCAGTACTTC

V: TRBV20-1
D: .
size: .
J: TRBJ2-3
CDR3: CSARVGSGVGRTDTQYF
DNA: TGCAGTGCTAGAGTGGGGTCCGGGGTGGGGAGGACAGATACGCAGTATTTT

V: TRBV5-1
D: .
size: few
J: TRBJ1-2
CDR3: CASSSTSPYGYTF
DNA: TGCGCCAGCAGCTCGACTAGCCCATATGGCTACACCTTC

V: TRBV27
D: .
size: .
J: TRBJ2-1
CDR3: CASSLFDPKSARRFF
DNA: TGTGCCAGCAGTTTATTTGACCCTAAGAGTGCAAGACGGTTCTTC

V: TRBV7-2
D: .
size: .
J: TRBJ2-2
CDR3: CASSRGGARAGELFF
DNA: TGTGCCAGCAGTAGGGGTGGGGCGAGGGCCGGGGAGCTGTTTTTT

V: TRBV24-1
D: .
size: .
J: TRBJ2-7
CDR3: CATSDPRDAPYEQYF
DNA: TGTGCCACCAGTGATCCTCGGGACGCCCCCTACGAGCAGTACTTC

V: TRBV20-1
D: .
size: .
J: TRBJ2-6
CDR3: CSARVNSGANVLTF
DNA: TGCAGTGCTAGAGTCAACTCTGGGGCCAACGTCCTGACTTTC

V: TRBV6-4
D: .
size: few
J: TRBJ2-2
CDR3: CASSETSTGELFF
DNA: TGTGCCAGCAGTGAGACTAGCACCGGGGAGCTGTTTTTT

V: TRBV6-2/TRBV6-3
D: TRBD1
size: .
J: TRBJ2-3
CDR3: CASKQGVTDTQYF
DNA: TGTGCCAGTAAACAGGGGGTTACAGATACGCAGTATTTT

V: TRBV6-4
D: TRBD2
size: .
J: TRBJ2-3
CDR3: CASGMRLAGVADTQYF
DNA: TGTGCCAGCGGCATGCGGCTAGCGGGAGTGGCAGATACGCAGTATTTT

V: TRBV19
D: .
size: .
J: TRBJ1-2
CDR3: CASTGKGGYTF
DNA: TGTGCCAGTACAGGGAAGGGGGGCTACACCTTC

V: TRBV20-1
D: TRBD1
size: .
J: TRBJ2-5
CDR3: CSAPTGGWETQYF
DNA: TGCAGTGCTCCCACAGGGGGCTGGGAGACCCAGTACTTC

V: TRBV21-1
D: .
size: .
J: TRBJ2-2
CDR3: CASSQSPRELFF
DNA: TGTGCCAGCAGCCAATCCCCTAGGGAGCTGTTTTTT

V: TRBV27
D: TRBD1
size: few
J: TRBJ1-5
CDR3: CASSLIRTGLNQPQHF
DNA: TGTGCCAGCAGTTTAATTAGGACAGGCCTTAATCAGCCCCAGCATTTT